The 12 T cell receptor beta chains given below trace back to one sample, sequenced in a study of T cell changes during pregnancy in multiple sclerosis (dated by TCRdb to the late 2010s). Library construction relied on the immunoSEQ multiplex PCR assay. The clones in this table, taken by TCRdb from immuneACCESS, are in-frame only. Not every clone is retained; where verified, under half of the shortfall comes from an unresolved V gene, and the cause of the rest is unknown. The table for this sample lists tens of thousands of clones; roughly 88% of them were counted only once. The ten largest make up over 1.2% of the sample. Source: peripheral blood, taken in the first trimester of pregnancy. The receptors originated from a female donor in good health, enrolled as a control in a pregnancy study.

The chain is built from TRBV6-5 and TRBJ2-1; TRBD2 aligns across 10 bases. The ends lost 5 bases at V and 5 bases at J; junction bases unmatched: 3. Germline CDR1 reads MNHEY; CDR2 reads SVGAGI. This CDR3 spans 14 amino acids. CDR3 in amino acids: CASSPLAGDNEQFF. CDR3 DNA sequence: TGTGCCAGCAGTCCGCTAGCGGGAGACAATGAGCAGTTCTTC.

The V call is TRBV7-9, the J call TRBJ2-3; 7 positions agree with TRBD2. Unmatched junction bases numbered 6, after V lost 1 base and J lost 2 bases. CDR3 length equals 16 residues. Germline V gene data show CDR1 as SEHNR and CDR2 as FQNEAQ (reference sequence). The CDR3 coding sequence is TGTGCCAGCAGCTTAGAGCCGGGGGGACTCACAGATACGCAGTATTTT. Amino acid sequence: CASSLEPGGLTDTQYF.

The chain joins TRBV5-1 to TRBJ2-3; the match to TRBD2 covers 7 bases. The CDR3 is 16 residues long. With 2 bases clipped from V and 3 bases from J, the junction kept 9 bases outside the gene matches. From germline, CDR1 is SGHRS and CDR2 YFSETQ. DNA of the CDR3: TGCGCCAGCAGCTTAACCGGGAGGCGATTTACAGATACGCAGTATTTT. This encodes CASSLTGRRFTDTQYF.

J is TRBJ1-5 and V is TRBV19; 8 positions match TRBD1. This CDR3 is built from 14 residues. Trimming at V came to 3 bases and at J to 5 bases, leaving 3 bases not matched to a gene. CDR1 and CDR2 from the germline V gene are LNHDA and SQIVND (reference sequence). In DNA form, the CDR3 reads TGTGCCAGTAGTATGAACAGGGGGGATCAGCCCCAGCATTTT. Protein product: CASSMNRGDQPQHF.

This clone was recorded once. The chain couples TRBV2 to TRBJ1-1; D call uncertain. V lost 5 bases and J 6 bases, leaving 7 bases between the germline ends. Germline V gene sequence: CDR1 SNHLY, CDR2 FYNNEI. This CDR3 comprises 11 residues. The CDR3 region has the DNA TGTGCCAGCAGTCGAGGAGCTGAAGCTTTCTTT. Encoded protein: CASSRGAEAFF. Looking up the rest from reference TRBV2 and TRBJ1-1 gives the full variable domain: EPEVTQTPSHQVTQMGQEVILRCVPISNHLYFYWYRQILGQKVEFLVSFYNNEISEKSEIFDDQFSVERPDGSNFTLKIRSTKLEDSAMYFCASSRGAEAFFGQGTRLTVV.

A single count supports this clone. The junction shows a germline mismatch at one end, possibly a read error. This sequence joins TRBV6-1 and TRBJ1-1; 9 bases are shared with TRBD1. Germline values: CDR1 MNHNS, CDR2 SASEGT. The CDR3 length is 15 residues. The DNA for the CDR3 is TGTGCCAGCGGTGACCTGGGACAGGGGAACACTGAAGCTTTCTTT. Translating gives CASGDLGQGNTEAFF.

The gene calls are TRBV9 and TRBJ2-6; 9 nucleotides agree with TRBD1. The CDR3 loop spans 21 amino acids. Trimming at V came to 0 bases and at J to 2 bases, leaving 15 bases not matched to a gene. CDR1 is SGDLS, CDR2 YYNGEE, per germline. The CDR3 spells CASSVAGTGFPRSPGANVLTF. The CDR3 DNA follows: TGTGCCAGCAGCGTAGCCGGGACAGGGTTTCCGAGGAGCCCTGGGGCCAACGTCCTGACTTTC.

The chain carries TRBV5-1 and TRBJ2-1; 8 nucleotides line up with TRBD2. CDR1 is SGHRS and CDR2 is YFSETQ in the germline V gene. The CDR3 length is 15 residues. Trimming at V came to 2 bases and at J to 6 bases, leaving 7 bases not matched to a gene. This CDR3 reads CASSFAGGRFNEQFF. The CDR3 DNA reads TGCGCCAGCAGCTTTGCGGGGGGCCGTTTCAATGAGCAGTTCTTC.

CDR3 bases: TGTGCCAGCAGTTTAGCGAGGGTTTCCCAGCCCCAGCATTTT. The encoded protein is CASSLARVSQPQHF. The V gene is TRBV28, the J gene TRBJ1-5; D remains ambiguous. Trimming removed 2 bases from V and 7 bases from J, with 12 bases in between. The V gene's germline CDR1 is MDHEN and CDR2 SYDVKM. The CDR3 has 14 amino acids.

The table lists this clone with a few counts. The V gene is TRBV7-9, the J gene TRBJ1-6; TRBD1 might be the D (5 bases). CDR3 length: 13 residues. Per germline, CDR1 SEHNR and CDR2 FQNEAQ (reference sequence). Deletions cut 1 base from V and 7 bases from J, with 5 bases between. CDR3 region: CASSLGQNSPLHF. CDR3 bases: TGTGCCAGCAGCTTAGGACAGAATTCACCCCTCCACTTT.

This clone occurred once. CDR3 nucleotide sequence: TGTGCCAGCAGCCCGAGAAGGGGACAGGGTGGAGTCACTGAAGCTTTCTTT. Its translation is CASSPRRGQGGVTEAFF. The rearrangement joins TRBV11-2 to TRBJ1-1, with 9 bases fitting TRBD1. This CDR3 region has 17 residues. Germline V gene lookup returns CDR1 SGHAT and CDR2 FQNNGV. The J segment lost 4 bases and the V segment lost 5 bases, leaving 14 bases of the junction unmatched.

This rearrangement joins TRBV2 to TRBJ1-2; maybe TRBD1 (6 bases). Trimming left V 6 bases short and J 10 bases short, with 24 bases between. Germline V gives CDR1 SNHLY, CDR2 FYNNEI. The CDR3 consists of 15 residues. The CDR3 is CASSLAKGTKYYYTF. In nucleotides, the CDR3 is TGTGCCAGCAGCCTCGCGAAGGGGACAAAGTATTACTACACCTTC.